These 18 T cell receptor beta chains came from one sample sequenced in a study of T cell repertoires in cytomegalovirus infection. TCRdb processed the reads anew with MiXCR; each CDR3 protein has one entry. In the table there are about 180,000 distinct CDR3 sequences, approximately 18% of which are singletons. Sequenced sample: CD8+ T cells from PBMCs. The receptors were gathered from a human donor in good health (CMV status not recorded). Some clones in this sample may be carry-over from other donors' samples.

The chain employs TRBV23-1 and TRBJ2-2; possible D gene TRBD1, 6 bases. TRBV23-1 is labeled an ORF, and its function is uncertain. The CDR3 runs to 18 residues. V shed 4 bases and J shed 0 bases, with 18 bases lying between them. The DNA of the CDR3 is TGCGCCAGCAGTCTAACGACAGGCGAGGGGACGAACACCGGGGAGCTGTTTTTT. This translates into CASSLTTGEGTNTGELFF.

This chain links TRBV19 with TRBJ1-1; 7 bases line up with TRBD1. The length of the CDR3 is 15 residues. J lost 3 bases, V lost 4 bases, and 8 bases had no gene match. Per germline, CDR1 LNHDA and CDR2 SQIVND (reference sequence). DNA of the CDR3: TGTGCCAGTAGTACCCTACAGGGGAGGGACACTGAAGCTTTCTTT. As protein: CASSTLQGRDTEAFF.

This clonotype was picked up a small number of times. Sequence at one end of the junction differs from germline and may be a read error. In DNA form, the CDR3 reads TGTGCCAGCAGCCATTCCTCGGGAGCCCTCGGCACTGAAGCTTTCTTT. Protein: CASSHSSGALGTEAFF. The rearrangement links TRBV4-1 to TRBJ1-1; no firm D call. CDR1 MGHRA and CDR2 YSYEKL come from the germline V gene. The CDR3 runs 16 residues.

The chain has TRBV7-9 and TRBJ2-5, with TRBD1 matching over 9 bases. The germline V gene has CDR1 SEHNR and CDR2 FQNEAQ (reference sequence). J lost 5 bases, V lost 7 bases, and 11 bases had no gene match. CDR3 length: 15 amino acids. The CDR3 coding sequence is TGTGCCAGCAACCACGACAGGGGGAAGCGGGAGACCCAGTACTTC. Its protein product is CASNHDRGKRETQYF.

This clonotype has only a few counts. The chain couples TRBV7-6 to TRBJ2-1; 11 nucleotides agree with TRBD2. Germline V gene data show CDR1 as SGHVS and CDR2 as FNYEAQ. Unmatched junction bases numbered 7, after V lost 6 bases and J lost 6 bases. This CDR3 is 15 amino acids long. The CDR3 nucleotides are TGTGCCAGCAGTTCCGCCCTAGCGGGGGGCAATGAGCAGTTCTTC. Encoded protein: CASSSALAGGNEQFF.

In this sample, this clonotype turned up a few times. The rearrangement uses TRBV29-1 and TRBJ1-1, with D unclear. CDR1 and CDR2 (germline): SQVTM, ANQGSEA. The CDR3 spans 18 residues. Trimming cost V 1 base and J 0 bases, with 21 bases left between them. CDR3 in DNA: TGCAGCGTTGAAGGGGAGGCGCAACGGGAGAGCATGAACACTGAAGCTTTCTTT. Amino acid sequence: CSVEGEAQRESMNTEAFF. Combining the CDR3 with reference TRBV29-1 and TRBJ1-1 gives the whole variable domain SAVISQKPSRDICQRGTSLTIQCQVDSQVTMMFWYRQQPGQSLTLIATANQGSEATYESGFVIDKFPISRPNLTFSTLTVSNMSPEDSSIYLCSVEGEAQRESMNTEAFFGQGTRLTVV.

This clonotype has just a few counts. The chain carries TRBV12-3 or TRBV12-4 and TRBJ2-1; 13 positions agree with TRBD2. The CDR3 is 17 amino acids. Trimming at V came to 5 bases and at J to 10 bases, leaving 14 bases not matched to a gene. DNA for the CDR3: TGTGCCAGCAGTCCAATGGGGACTAGCGGGGTTGGGGTAGAGCAGTTCTTC. The encoded protein is CASSPMGTSGVGVEQFF.

The CDR3 DNA follows: TGTGCCAGCAGTTACGGGGAATATAGCAATCAGCCCCAGCATTTT. Translation gives CASSYGEYSNQPQHF. This rearrangement joins TRBV6-2 or TRBV6-3 to TRBJ1-5; D is ambiguous. The CDR3 is made up of 15 amino acids. The ends were cut back, 2 bases at V and 0 bases at J, with 8 bases in the middle. Germline values: CDR1 MNHEY, CDR2 SVGEGT.

This clonotype was seen a handful of times. V usage is TRBV27 and J usage is TRBJ2-4; a possible D gene is TRBD1 (6 bases). The germline V and J ends were trimmed by 5 bases and 1 base, with 15 bases remaining between them. From germline, CDR1 is MNHEY and CDR2 SMNVEV (reference sequence). The CDR3 covers 16 residues. The CDR3 DNA follows: TGTGCCAGCAGTCCCGGGGTGCAGGGGGCCAAAAACATTCAGTACTTC. Amino acid sequence: CASSPGVQGAKNIQYF.

This clonotype was observed at least ten times. V is TRBV12-3 or TRBV12-4 and J is TRBJ2-7, with no clear D. Trimming took 6 bases from V and 2 from J, leaving 8 bases between them. The CDR3 runs 12 residues. The CDR3: CASSSGPYEQYF. The CDR3 nucleotides read TGTGCCAGCAGCTCCGGACCCTACGAGCAGTACTTC.

This clonotype was observed a few times. This rearrangement joins TRBV7-9 to TRBJ2-3; a weak D match, TRBD2 (6 bases). V was shortened by 1 base and J by 1 base, with 9 bases between the two germline ends. This CDR3 has 15 amino acids. The V gene's germline CDR1 is SEHNR and CDR2 FQNEAQ (reference sequence). The CDR3 nucleotides read TGTGCCAGCAGCTTAGGGGGACTCCGCACAGATACGCAGTATTTT. This gives the protein CASSLGGLRTDTQYF.

This chain uses TRBV13 with TRBJ1-5, with D possibly being TRBD1 (5 bases). The germline CDR1 and CDR2 sequences are PRHDT and FYEKMQ (reference sequence). Trimming stripped 5 bases from V and 4 bases from J, with 24 bases between. The CDR3 is made up of 18 amino acids. The CDR3 DNA is TGTGCCAGCAGCCTCCAGGGACCGAGTAGGGTGTCTAATCAGCCCCAGCATTTT. Protein product: CASSLQGPSRVSNQPQHF.

The rearrangement joins TRBV20-1 to TRBJ2-4; 9 nucleotides agree with TRBD1. Unmatched junction bases numbered 9, after V lost 4 bases and J lost 5 bases. The CDR3 length is 15 residues. Germline loops: CDR1 DFQATT, CDR2 SNEGSKA (reference sequence). CDR3 protein: CSAIPGTGSQNIQYF. The CDR3 DNA reads TGCAGTGCTATTCCCGGGACAGGGAGCCAAAACATTCAGTACTTC.

The chain has TRBV6-2 or TRBV6-3 and TRBJ2-1; 7 bases are a match to TRBD1. Germline V gene lookup returns CDR1 MNHEY and CDR2 SVGEGT. The ends lost 6 bases at V and 4 bases at J; junction bases unmatched: 3. The CDR3 is 13 amino acids. CDR3 region: CASSGQAYNEQFF. The DNA for the CDR3 is TGTGCCAGCAGCGGACAGGCTTACAATGAGCAGTTCTTC.

The chain employs TRBV28 and TRBJ2-7; tentative D call: TRBD1 (6 bases). Germline V gene data show CDR1 as MDHEN and CDR2 as SYDVKM. V was shortened by 6 bases and J by 0 bases, with 18 bases between the two germline ends. CDR3 length: 16 residues. The DNA for the CDR3 is TGTGCCAGCAGCGTCAGCCACAGGGAGAGCTCCTACGAGCAGTACTTC. This gives the protein CASSVSHRESSYEQYF.

The chain employs TRBV4-1 and TRBJ2-5, with TRBD2 as a possible D gene (6 bases). Germline lookup yields CDR1 MGHRA and CDR2 YSYEKL. V was shortened by 0 bases and J by 5 bases, with 19 bases between the two germline ends. The length of the CDR3 is 17 residues. The CDR3, as DNA: TGCGCCAGCAGCCAAGAAGGTGCGGGACGGATCCCGGAGACCCAGTACTTC. Translation: CASSQEGAGRIPETQYF.

V gene TRBV5-6 combines with J gene TRBJ1-5; 7 bases agree with TRBD1. With V trimmed by 6 bases and J by 0 bases, 9 bases remained unmatched. The CDR3 totals 16 residues. Germline CDR1 and CDR2: SGHDT and YYEEEE. DNA of the CDR3: TGTGCCAGCAAACCTGAGACAGGGTATAGCAATCAGCCCCAGCATTTT. As protein: CASKPETGYSNQPQHF.

V usage is TRBV6-6 and J usage is TRBJ1-1; no definite D call. The CDR3 has 12 residues. V was trimmed by 10 bases and J by 1 base, leaving 10 bases between them. Germline V gene data show CDR1 as MNHNY and CDR2 as SVGAGI (reference sequence). The CDR3 protein is CAIRAGNTEAFF. CDR3 nucleotide sequence: TGTGCCATAAGGGCTGGGAACACTGAAGCTTTCTTT.